This TCR beta chain comes out of a study of T cell changes during pregnancy in multiple sclerosis. Profiled with immunoSEQ multiplex PCR; TCRdb holds only in-frame clones, not every one. The profile shows some 83,000 clones, about 90% of them singletons. Points on this clone: The same CDR3 arises from other DNA sequences in this sample as well.

This CDR3 has 15 amino acids. Germline V gene data show CDR1 as MNHEY and CDR2 as SMNVEV (reference sequence). Trimming took off 0 bases at V and 4 bases at J, with 12 bases between the two ends. This specimen was PBMCs, taken in the first trimester of pregnancy. The chain has TRBV27 and TRBJ1-2; no clear D gene. The source of this sequence is a female donor in good health, serving as a control in a pregnancy study. Some clones in this sample may be carry-over from other donors' samples. The CDR3 protein is CASSLSTGSLYGYTF. Written as DNA, the CDR3 is TGTGCCAGCAGTTTATCGACCGGGAGCCTCTATGGCTACACCTTC.